This note documents a single TCR beta chain sequence. V was pared by 3 bases and J by 4 bases, with 5 bases of the junction left unmatched. There are 14 residues in the CDR3. Germline values: CDR1 SEHNR, CDR2 FQNEAQ (reference sequence). Sequencing was performed with immunoSEQ multiplex PCR; in TCRdb, only in-frame clones are kept and a portion is missing. The table has about 75,000 clones, 95% to 98% seen once. The entry originates in a study of technical replicates of blood from a handful of donors. This TCR came from a human donor in good health. The chain carries TRBV7-9 and TRBJ1-1, with TRBD1 matching over 7 bases. The sequenced material came from T cells isolated from PBMCs. The CDR3 sequence: CASSFSQGSTEAFF. As DNA, the CDR3 is TGTGCCAGCAGCTTTTCACAGGGGTCCACTGAAGCTTTCTTT.